The rows below give T cell receptor beta chains drawn from one sample of a study of identical twins. TCRdb passed the 5' RACE reads through MiXCR, listing each CDR3 protein once. The sample has some 500,000 distinct CDR3 sequences, over 11% seen once. A further study also used this sample, focusing on yellow fever vaccine responses in identical twins.

Sequences were obtained from CD4+ T cells sorted from blood. The source of these receptors is a woman under 30 in good health. The CDR3 runs from the conserved cysteine through the conserved F or W. D genes are given only for firm matches. Size tells how often a clone was seen (once, few, many) or the class of an expanded clone, and some rows leave it out.

j_gene,abundance,len,v_gene,d_gene,CDR3aa
TRBJ2-1,-,15,TRBV20-1,-,CSARGDGSSYNEQFF
TRBJ2-6,-,16,TRBV11-2,-,CASSSLLGHGANVLTF
TRBJ2-5,-,13,TRBV20-1,-,CSAGGTVQETQYF
TRBJ1-4,-,13,TRBV4-2,-,CASSQDSNEKLFF
TRBJ2-5,many,15,TRBV5-1,-,CASSLAENRQETQYF
TRBJ2-2,few,16,TRBV3-1,-,CASSQGVGDRTGELFF
TRBJ2-7,few,14,TRBV29-1,TRBD2,CSVEGTSGSYEQYF
TRBJ2-7,-,11,TRBV30,TRBD1,CAWDRGNEQYF
TRBJ2-3,few,15,TRBV2,-,CASRPRDLSTDTQYF
TRBJ2-1,-,15,TRBV20-1,TRBD2,CSARASGNLGNEQFF
TRBJ2-3,-,14,TRBV5-1,TRBD1,CASSPDRVSDTQYF
TRBJ2-1,-,15,TRBV7-9,TRBD2,CASSFSGGVYNEQFF
TRBJ2-1,many,14,TRBV12-3/TRBV12-4,-,CASSLPGLYNEQFF
TRBJ1-6,-,15,TRBV5-1,-,CASSLRAGPGSPLHF
TRBJ2-3,few,11,TRBV7-9,-,CASSASDTQYF
TRBJ2-7,-,11,TRBV7-9,-,CASSLGGRASW
TRBJ2-5,-,13,TRBV30,TRBD1,CAWGRKGQETQYF
TRBJ2-2,-,17,TRBV29-1,TRBD2,CSVDGTSGRVLTGELFF
TRBJ2-1,-,13,TRBV11-2,TRBD1,CASSHRGVYEQFF
TRBJ1-4,-,15,TRBV7-8,-,CASRQTTKSNEKLFF
TRBJ2-7,-,14,TRBV19,-,CASSIARGPYEQYF
TRBJ2-3,few,16,TRBV5-1,-,CASSWRSSTSTDTQYF
TRBJ2-4,-,17,TRBV20-1,-,CSAPKSLGAGIGNIQYF
TRBJ1-2,few,14,TRBV20-1,-,CSARAVGTNYGYTF
TRBJ2-7,many,15,TRBV7-2,-,CASSLGGLSSYEQYF
TRBJ2-3,few,18,TRBV2,TRBD1,CASRSDRGGPYGTDTQYF
TRBJ2-1,few,16,TRBV15,TRBD2,CATTVQRGLSDNEQFF
TRBJ2-5,-,17,TRBV5-1,-,CASKNPDGGAGEETQYF
TRBJ2-3,few,16,TRBV11-2,TRBD2,CASSLYGGALGDTQYF
TRBJ1-2,few,15,TRBV20-1,-,CSARDSQGRGYGYTF
TRBJ2-2,-,15,TRBV7-2,-,CASSALAANTGELFF
TRBJ1-5,few,15,TRBV20-1,TRBD1,CSAREGTGGDQPQHF
TRBJ2-1,-,17,TRBV14,TRBD2,CASSQVLAGVVRNEQFF
TRBJ2-7,few,16,TRBV5-1,TRBD2,CASSSTTSGGAREQYF
TRBJ2-7,-,16,TRBV19,-,CASSPRGQISSYEQYF
TRBJ2-3,-,16,TRBV4-3,-,CASSQGRGRPTDTQYF
TRBJ1-1,many,13,TRBV3-1,-,CASSQALNTEAFF
TRBJ2-1,many,14,TRBV29-1,TRBD1,CSAMGQGSYNEQFF
TRBJ2-7,-,18,TRBV4-3,-,CASSQALPWGQFGYEQYF
TRBJ2-2,-,16,TRBV3-1,-,CASSQGGGGGTGELFF
TRBJ2-5,-,13,TRBV20-1,-,CSARRGPQETQYF
TRBJ2-1,many,16,TRBV5-5,TRBD1,CASSGGTGSSYNEQFF
TRBJ1-5,-,14,TRBV5-1,-,CASSLARGTQPQHF
TRBJ1-1,many,15,TRBV3-1,TRBD1,CASSPEGTVRTEAFF
TRBJ2-5,few,13,TRBV6-1,TRBD2,CASSGLAGETQYF
TRBJ1-6,few,18,TRBV12-3/TRBV12-4,TRBD1,CASSPDRTGLSYNSPLHF
TRBJ2-2,few,15,TRBV3-1,-,CASSPHRMNTGELFF
TRBJ2-7,few,15,TRBV4-1,-,CASSRLESGNYEQYF
TRBJ2-3,few,16,TRBV3-1,-,CASSQRISGALDTQYF
TRBJ2-3,-,14,TRBV7-3,TRBD2,CASSPQTSSDTQYF
TRBJ1-2,few,16,TRBV10-3,TRBD1,CAITNDRGLDNYGYTF
TRBJ2-1,-,15,TRBV27,-,CASSFERPNYNEQFF
TRBJ2-2,few,13,TRBV20-1,-,CSATRSNTGELFF
TRBJ2-7,-,13,TRBV30,-,CAWRMTQTYEQYF
TRBJ2-5,-,15,TRBV27,-,CASSFGQGKGETQYF
TRBJ2-1,-,15,TRBV4-3,TRBD1,CASSQEGQRVNEQFF
TRBJ2-3,few,12,TRBV29-1,-,CSVERGSDTQYF